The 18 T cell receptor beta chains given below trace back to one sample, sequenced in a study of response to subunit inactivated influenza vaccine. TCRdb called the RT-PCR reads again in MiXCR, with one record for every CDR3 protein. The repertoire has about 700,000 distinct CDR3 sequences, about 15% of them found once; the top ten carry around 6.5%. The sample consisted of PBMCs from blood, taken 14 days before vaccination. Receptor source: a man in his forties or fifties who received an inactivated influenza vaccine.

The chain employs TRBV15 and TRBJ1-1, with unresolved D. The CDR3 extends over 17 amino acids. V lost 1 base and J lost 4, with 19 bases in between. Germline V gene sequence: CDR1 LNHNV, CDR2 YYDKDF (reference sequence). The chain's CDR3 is CATSRGGWYPEGTEAFF. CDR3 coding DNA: TGTGCCACCAGCAGAGGAGGGTGGTACCCTGAGGGCACTGAAGCTTTCTTT.

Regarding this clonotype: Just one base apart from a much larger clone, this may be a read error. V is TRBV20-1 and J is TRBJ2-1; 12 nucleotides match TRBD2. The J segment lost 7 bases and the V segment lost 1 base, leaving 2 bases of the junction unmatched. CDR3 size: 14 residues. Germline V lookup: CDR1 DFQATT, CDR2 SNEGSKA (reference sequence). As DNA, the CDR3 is TGCAGTGCTAGAGGGACTAGCGGGGCGAATGAGCAGTTCTTC. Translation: CSARGTSGANEQFF.

The CDR3 region has the DNA TGTGCCAGCAGCTTAGGAGGGACTAGCGGGGCAATACAGTACTTC. This encodes CASSLGGTSGAIQYF. The chain links TRBV7-2 to TRBJ2-7; TRBD2 matches 13 bases. Looked up from germline, CDR1 is SGHTA and CDR2 is FQGNSA. The CDR3 has 15 residues. V gave up 1 base and J gave up 10 bases; unmatched junction bases: 7.

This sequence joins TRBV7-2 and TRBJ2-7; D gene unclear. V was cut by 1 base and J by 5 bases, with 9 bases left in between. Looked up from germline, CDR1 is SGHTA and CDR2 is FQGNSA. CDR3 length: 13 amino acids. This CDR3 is CASSLGFTDEQYF. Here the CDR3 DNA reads TGTGCCAGCAGCTTAGGATTTACCGACGAGCAGTACTTC. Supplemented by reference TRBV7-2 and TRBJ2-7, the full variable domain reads GAGVSQSPSNKVTEKGKDVELRCDPISGHTALYWYRQSLGQGLEFLIYFQGNSAPDKSGLPSDRFSAERTGGSVSTLTIQRTQQEDSAVYLCASSLGFTDEQYFGPGTRLTVT.

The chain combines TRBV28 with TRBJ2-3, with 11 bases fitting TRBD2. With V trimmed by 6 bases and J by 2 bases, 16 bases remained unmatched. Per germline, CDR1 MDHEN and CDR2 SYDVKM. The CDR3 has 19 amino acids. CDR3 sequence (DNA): TGTGCCAGCAGCTGGGAGACTAGCGGGAACGCTCTCAACACAGATACGCAGTATTTT. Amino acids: CASSWETSGNALNTDTQYF.

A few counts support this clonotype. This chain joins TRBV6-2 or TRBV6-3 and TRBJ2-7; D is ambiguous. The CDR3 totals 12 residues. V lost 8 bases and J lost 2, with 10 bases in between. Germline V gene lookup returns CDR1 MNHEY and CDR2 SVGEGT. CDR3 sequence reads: CASGRLTYEQYF. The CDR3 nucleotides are TGTGCCAGCGGCAGGTTAACCTACGAGCAGTACTTC.

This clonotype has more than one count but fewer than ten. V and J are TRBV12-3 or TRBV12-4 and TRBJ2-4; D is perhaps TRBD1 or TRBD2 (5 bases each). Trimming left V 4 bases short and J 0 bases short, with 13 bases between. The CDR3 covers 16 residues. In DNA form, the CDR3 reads TGTGCCAGCAGTTCCTCGGGGCCACTAGCCAAAAACATTCAGTACTTC. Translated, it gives CASSSSGPLAKNIQYF.

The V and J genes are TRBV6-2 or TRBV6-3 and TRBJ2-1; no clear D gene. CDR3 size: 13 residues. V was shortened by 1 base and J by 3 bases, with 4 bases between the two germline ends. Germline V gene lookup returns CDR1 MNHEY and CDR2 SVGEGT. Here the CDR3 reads CASSYFIYNEQFF. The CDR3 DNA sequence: TGTGCCAGCAGTTACTTCATCTACAATGAGCAGTTCTTC.

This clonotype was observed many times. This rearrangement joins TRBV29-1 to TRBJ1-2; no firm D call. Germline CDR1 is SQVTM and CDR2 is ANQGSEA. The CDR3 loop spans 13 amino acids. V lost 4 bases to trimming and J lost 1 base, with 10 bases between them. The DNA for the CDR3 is TGCAGCGTTGCAGGCGAGCTTAACTATGGCTACACCTTC. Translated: CSVAGELNYGYTF.

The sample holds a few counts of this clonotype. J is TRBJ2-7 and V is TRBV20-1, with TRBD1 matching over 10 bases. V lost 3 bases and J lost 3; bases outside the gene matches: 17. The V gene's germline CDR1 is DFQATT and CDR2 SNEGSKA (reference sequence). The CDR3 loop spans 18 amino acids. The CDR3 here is CSASESGTGVEKIYEQYF. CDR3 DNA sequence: TGCAGTGCTAGTGAATCCGGGACAGGGGTGGAAAAAATCTACGAGCAGTACTTC.

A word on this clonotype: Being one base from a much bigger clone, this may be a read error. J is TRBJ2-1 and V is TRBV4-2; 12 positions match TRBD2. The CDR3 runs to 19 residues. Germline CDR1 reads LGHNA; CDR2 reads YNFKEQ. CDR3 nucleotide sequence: TGTGCCAACAGCCAAGAAGGACTAGCGGGGCCGAAACCCTACAATGAGCAGTTCTTC. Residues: CANSQEGLAGPKPYNEQFF.

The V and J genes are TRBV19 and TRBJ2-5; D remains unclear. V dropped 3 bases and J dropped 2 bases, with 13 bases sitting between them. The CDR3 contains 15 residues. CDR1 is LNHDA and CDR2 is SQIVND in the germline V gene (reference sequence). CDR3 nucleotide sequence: TGTGCCAGTAGTATCCGGACGAACCTTCAAGAGACCCAGTACTTC. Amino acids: CASSIRTNLQETQYF.

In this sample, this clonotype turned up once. CDR3 sequence reads: CATWGRPLRNEQFF. CDR3 sequence (DNA): TGTGCCACTTGGGGGCGGCCGCTACGCAATGAGCAGTTCTTC. The chain is built from TRBV28 and TRBJ2-1, with D perhaps matching TRBD1 (6 bases). Germline CDR1 MDHEN, CDR2 SYDVKM. Trimming took 10 bases from V and 6 from J, leaving 19 bases between them. This CDR3 region has 14 residues.

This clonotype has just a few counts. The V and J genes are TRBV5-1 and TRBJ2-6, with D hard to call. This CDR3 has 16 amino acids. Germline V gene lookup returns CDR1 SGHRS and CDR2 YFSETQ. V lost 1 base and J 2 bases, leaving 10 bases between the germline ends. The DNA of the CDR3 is TGCGCCAGCAGCTTGAATAGGGCTGCTGGGGCCAACGTCCTGACTTTC. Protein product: CASSLNRAAGANVLTF.

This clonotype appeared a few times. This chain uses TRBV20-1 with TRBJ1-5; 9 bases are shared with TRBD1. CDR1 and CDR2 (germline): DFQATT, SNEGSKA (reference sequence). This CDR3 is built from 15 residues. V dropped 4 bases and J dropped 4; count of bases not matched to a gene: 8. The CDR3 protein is CSAIVGGTGNQPQHF. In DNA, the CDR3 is TGCAGTGCTATTGTGGGGGGGACAGGGAATCAGCCCCAGCATTTT.

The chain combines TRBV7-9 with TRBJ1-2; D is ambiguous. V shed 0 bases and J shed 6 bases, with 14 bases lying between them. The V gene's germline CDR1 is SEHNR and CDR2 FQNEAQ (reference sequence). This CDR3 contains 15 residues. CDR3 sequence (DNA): TGTGCCAGCAGCTTAGCTGAGTCGGGTAGCCATGGCTACACCTTC. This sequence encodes CASSLAESGSHGYTF.

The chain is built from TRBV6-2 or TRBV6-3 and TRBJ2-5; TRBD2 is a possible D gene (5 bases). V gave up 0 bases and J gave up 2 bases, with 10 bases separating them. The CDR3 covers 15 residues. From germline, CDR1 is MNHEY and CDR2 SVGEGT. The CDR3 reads CASSYSRWTQETQYF. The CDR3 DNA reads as TGTGCCAGCAGTTACTCGAGGTGGACTCAAGAGACCCAGTACTTC.

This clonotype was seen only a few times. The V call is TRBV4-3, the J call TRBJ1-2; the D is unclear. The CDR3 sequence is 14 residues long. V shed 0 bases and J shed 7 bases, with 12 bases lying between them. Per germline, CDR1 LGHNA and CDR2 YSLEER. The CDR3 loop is CASSQEIGRSGYTF. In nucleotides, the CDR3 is TGCGCCAGCAGCCAAGAAATAGGGAGAAGTGGCTACACCTTC.